These 7 T cell receptor beta chains were sequenced from one sample in a study of OX40 agonist ivuxolimab in advanced cancers. The method was immunoSEQ multiplex PCR; TCRdb's version includes in-frame clones alone and lacks a portion of them. The repertoire has under 20,000 clones, 74% of them found once; the top ten carry approximately 36%. The sample was CD4+ or CD8+ T cells sorted from blood, taken in a trial of the OX40 agonist ivuxolimab. The receptor set was obtained from an adult with an advanced solid tumor such as melanoma, head and neck, liver or kidney cancer.

This chain uses TRBV21-1 with TRBJ1-1; the table's TRBD1 call for D was not verified on the DNA. TRBV21-1 is noted as a pseudogene. The CDR3 runs to 14 residues. Here the CDR3 reads CASREGTGVTEAFF. CDR3 nucleotide sequence: TGTGCCAGCAGGGAGGGGACAGGGGTTACTGAAGCTTTCTTT.

This clone was counted only a few times. This chain joins TRBV30 and TRBJ1-4; D ambiguous. V was trimmed by 4 bases and J by 8 bases, leaving 17 bases between them. CDR3 length: 14 residues. Per the germline V gene, CDR1 is GTSNPN and CDR2 is SVGIG (reference sequence). CDR3 in DNA: TGTGCCTGGAACTTAGGGCGTATAACCGAAAAACTGTTTTTT. Its protein is CAWNLGRITEKLFF. Looking up the rest from reference TRBV30 and TRBJ1-4 gives the full variable domain: SQTIHQWPATLVQPVGSPLSLECTVEGTSNPNLYWYRQAAGRGLQLLFYSVGIGQISSEVPQNLSASRPQDRQFILSSKKLLLSDSGFYLCAWNLGRITEKLFFGSGTQLSVL.

The chain carries TRBV7-9 and TRBJ1-1; D gene uncertain. Per the germline V gene, CDR1 is SEHNR and CDR2 is FQNEAQ (reference sequence). V was cut by 0 bases and J by 7 bases, with 9 bases left in between. The CDR3 is made up of 13 amino acids. The CDR3 spells CASSLAMRSEAFF. The CDR3 region has the DNA TGTGCCAGCAGCTTAGCGATGAGGAGTGAAGCTTTCTTT.

The rearrangement joins TRBV4-3 to TRBJ1-2, with unresolved D. The germline V gene encodes CDR1 LGHNA and CDR2 YSLEER. The CDR3 consists of 12 residues. Trimming left V 0 bases short and J 14 bases short, with 13 bases between. The CDR3 DNA sequence: TGCGCCAGCAGCCAAGATATGAGGGTTCAGACCTTC. This sequence encodes CASSQDMRVQTF.

The CDR3 bases are TGTGCCAGCAGTGTGGTCGGGCCACCCTACAATGAGCAGTTCTTC. As protein: CASSVVGPPYNEQFF. The chain combines TRBV6-5 with TRBJ2-1; D is unresolved. CDR3 size: 15 residues. Per germline, CDR1 MNHEY and CDR2 SVGAGI. V lost 5 bases and J lost 2, with 13 bases in between.

The rearrangement links TRBV9 to TRBJ2-3; TRBD2 matches 14 bases. V lost 1 base, J lost 2 bases, and 6 bases stayed unmatched. This CDR3 has 18 residues. Germline CDR1 SGDLS, CDR2 YYNGEE. The CDR3 sequence: CASSVPGTSGGLTDTQYF. The CDR3, as DNA: TGTGCCAGCAGCGTACCAGGGACTAGCGGGGGACTCACAGATACGCAGTATTTT.

This clone was seen only once. The chain carries TRBV30 and TRBJ2-7; possible D gene TRBD1, 7 bases. This CDR3 contains 13 residues. Per germline, CDR1 GTSNPN and CDR2 SVGIG (reference sequence). Trimming cost V 3 bases and J 7 bases, with 16 bases left between them. The chain's CDR3 is CAWRVPGGIEQYF. In DNA, the CDR3 is TGTGCCTGGAGAGTCCCAGGGGGGATAGAGCAGTACTTC.